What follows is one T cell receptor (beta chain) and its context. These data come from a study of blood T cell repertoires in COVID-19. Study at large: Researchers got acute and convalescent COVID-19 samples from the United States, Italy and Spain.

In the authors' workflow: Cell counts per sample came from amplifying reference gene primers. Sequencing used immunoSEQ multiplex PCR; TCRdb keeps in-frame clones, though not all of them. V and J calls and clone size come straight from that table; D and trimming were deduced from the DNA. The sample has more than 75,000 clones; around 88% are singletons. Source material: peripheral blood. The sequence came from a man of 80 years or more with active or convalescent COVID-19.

CDR3 in DNA: TGTGCCAGCGGGGAGGGGTTAGACTCGGTTGGAAACACCATATATTTT. Its protein is CASGEGLDSVGNTIYF. The rearrangement joins TRBV7-6 to TRBJ1-3, with a tentative D call TRBD1 (5 bases). The CDR3 loop spans 16 amino acids. The V end lost 8 bases, the J end lost 3 bases, and 20 bases lay between the germline ends. Germline V lookup: CDR1 SGHVS, CDR2 FNYEAQ. Filled out from reference TRBV7-6 and TRBJ1-3, the complete variable domain reads GAGVSQSPRYKVTKRGQDVALRCDPISGHVSLYWYRQALGQGPEFLTYFNYEAQQDKSGLPNDRFSAERPEGSISTLTIQRTEQRDSAMYRCASGEGLDSVGNTIYFGEGSWLTVV.